The 8 T cell receptor beta chains below all came from one sample that was sequenced in a study of CD8 T cells in ankylosing spondylitis. General study results and limits: Roughly 8 highly homologous variants made up a TCR beta motif that seemed to typify ankylosing spondylitis blood.

Their cognate antigens are unknown. MiXCR, applied by TCRdb to the 5' RACE reads, yields one record per CDR3 protein. The table lists roughly 670,000 distinct CDR3 sequences, around a fifth of them singletons. Sequenced: blood, either unsorted or a sorted T cell fraction (not recorded which). The source is a male donor with ankylosing spondylitis.

This clonotype has just a few counts. The rearrangement links TRBV12-3 or TRBV12-4 to TRBJ2-7, with TRBD2 matching over 7 bases. The CDR3 loop spans 14 amino acids. V dropped 7 bases and J dropped 4; count of bases not matched to a gene: 10. CDR3 sequence reads: CASTFGGEGYEQYF. The CDR3 DNA is TGTGCCAGCACTTTTGGCGGGGAGGGATACGAGCAGTACTTC.

This clonotype was observed a few times. The chain links TRBV20-1 to TRBJ2-1; TRBD2 matches at 7 bases. V lost 5 bases and J lost 10; bases outside the gene matches: 11. The length of the CDR3 is 13 residues. The germline gives CDR1 DFQATT, CDR2 SNEGSKA (reference sequence). CDR3 residues: CSAWDYPPGEQFF. The DNA of the CDR3 is TGCAGTGCTTGGGACTACCCGCCCGGAGAGCAGTTCTTC.

V and J are TRBV24-1 and TRBJ2-6; 8 nucleotides line up with TRBD1. The CDR3 is 17 amino acids. The germline V gene encodes CDR1 KGHDR and CDR2 SFDVKD. With V trimmed by 3 bases and J by 2 bases, 5 bases remained unmatched. The CDR3 loop is CATSDPGGAAGANVLTF. CDR3 sequence (DNA): TGTGCCACCAGTGATCCAGGGGGCGCAGCTGGGGCCAACGTCCTGACTTTC.

The chain links TRBV18 to TRBJ1-2; D uncertain. The length of the CDR3 is 12 residues. Germline lookup yields CDR1 KGHSH and CDR2 LQKENI. V dropped 4 bases and J dropped 2 bases, with 5 bases sitting between them. In nucleotides, the CDR3 is TGTGCCAGCTCACGTAACAACTATGGCTACACCTTC. It is translated as CASSRNNYGYTF. The variable domain in full, completed from reference TRBV18 and TRBJ1-2, reads NAGVMQNPRHLVRRRGQEARLRCSPMKGHSHVYWYRQLPEEGLKFMVYLQKENIIDESGMPKERFSAEFPKEGPSILRIQQVVRGDSAAYFCASSRNNYGYTFGSGTRLTVV.

This clonotype was observed a few times. V is TRBV12-3 or TRBV12-4 and J is TRBJ1-5; the D is unclear. The CDR3 sequence is 14 residues long. With 7 bases removed from V and 1 base from J, the gap between germline ends came to 11 bases. The CDR3 coding sequence is TGTGCCAGCACTACCACAGCGAGCAATCAGCCCCAGCATTTT. It codes for CASTTTASNQPQHF.

The chain couples TRBV24-1 to TRBJ2-3, with no clear D. CDR1 KGHDR and CDR2 SFDVKD come from the germline V gene. The CDR3 is 13 amino acids. The V and J ends lost 0 bases and 4 bases respectively, with 4 bases between them. Here the CDR3 reads CATSDLRADTQYF. CDR3 sequence (DNA): TGTGCCACCAGTGATTTGAGGGCAGATACGCAGTATTTT.

Note on this clonotype: At one of its ends the junction is not consistent with the germline gene, which may arise from a read error. This rearrangement joins TRBV20-1 to TRBJ1-3; D not certain. The CDR3 is 14 residues long. CDR1 is DFQATT, CDR2 SNEGSKA, per germline (reference sequence). The CDR3 loop is CSATTSPTGTTIYF. In DNA form, the CDR3 reads TGCAGTGCTACCACCTCGCCGACGGGAACCACCATATATTTT.

In its sample, this clonotype was seen a few times. The genes are TRBV7-9 and TRBJ2-1; TRBD1 matches 10 bases. Trimming took 1 base from V and 7 from J; bases not matched to a gene: 4. The CDR3 length is 15 residues. Germline V gene data show CDR1 as SEHNR and CDR2 as FQNEAQ (reference sequence). As DNA, the CDR3 is TGTGCCAGCAGCTTAGTGTGGGACAGGGGAAATGAGCAGTTCTTC. This encodes CASSLVWDRGNEQFF.